Following are 26 T cell receptor beta chains from one sample sequenced in a study of metastatic and nonmetastatic thyroid tumors. None of the patients had undergone any treatment ahead of thyroid surgery. From the PCR reads, TCRdb re-called clones with MiXCR. This table holds around 22,000 clones, 11% found once. Specimen: blood. The receptors here all came from a female donor with papillary thyroid cancer or a benign thyroid nodule (not recorded which). Some clones in this sample may be carry-over from other donors' samples.

There are many counts of this clone. The rearrangement uses TRBV28 and TRBJ2-2, with 9 positions matching TRBD2. V was clipped by 11 bases and J by 1 base; unmatched bases: 11. This CDR3 has 16 amino acids. CDR1 is MDHEN and CDR2 is SYDVKM in the germline V gene. DNA for the CDR3: TGTGCCGCCGGGGCGGGAGGGGTACGGAACACCGGGGAGCTGTTTTTT. This gives the protein CAAGAGGVRNTGELFF.

The J gene is TRBJ2-5, the V gene TRBV19; 9 bases are a match to TRBD1. This CDR3 has 16 amino acids. V trimming: 5 bases; J trimming: 5 bases; junction bases outside the gene matches: 12. Germline V gene data show CDR1 as LNHDA and CDR2 as SQIVND (reference sequence). CDR3 bases: TGTGCCAGTAGTGGGCCGAGGACAGGGGAAGGGGAGACCCAGTACTTC. This codes for CASSGPRTGEGETQYF.

This clone is medium-sized (0.01 to 0.1%) within its sample. This sequence joins TRBV28 and TRBJ2-1; tentatively, D is TRBD2 (6 bases). Germline CDR1 MDHEN, CDR2 SYDVKM. V was pared by 6 bases and J by 5 bases, with 11 bases between. This CDR3 has 13 amino acids. DNA for the CDR3: TGTGCCAGCAGGCGGGAAACGGACAATGAGCAGTTCTTC. This sequence encodes CASRRETDNEQFF.

Points on this clone: Since a much larger clone is just one base distant, this may be a read error. The V gene is TRBV7-6, the J gene TRBJ2-2; a weak D match, TRBD2 (6 bases). The V end was cut by 0 bases, the J end by 6 bases, with 8 bases between. CDR3 size: 14 residues. Per the germline V gene, CDR1 is SGHVS and CDR2 is FNYEAQ. This CDR3 is CASSLALAPGELFF. The CDR3 DNA sequence: TGTGCCAGCAGCTTAGCACTAGCTCCCGGGGAGCTGTTTTTT.

Ten or more counts support this clone. Other DNA sequences in this sample translate to the same CDR3. The chain combines TRBV19 with TRBJ2-7, with unresolved D. V dropped 3 bases and J dropped 2 bases, with 11 bases sitting between them. The CDR3 has 14 residues. Germline V gives CDR1 LNHDA, CDR2 SQIVND (reference sequence). DNA for the CDR3: TGTGCCAGTAGTATGGAAGGGCGGACCTACGAGCAGTACTTC. Its translation is CASSMEGRTYEQYF.

This clone was counted at least ten times. The chain recombines TRBV5-1 with TRBJ2-3; D gene uncertain. CDR1 is SGHRS and CDR2 is YFSETQ in the germline V gene. The CDR3 length is 15 residues. V was shortened by 0 bases and J by 2 bases, with 10 bases between the two germline ends. Here the CDR3 DNA reads TGCGCCAGCAGCTTGGAGGCTACAGCCACAGATACGCAGTATTTT. Its protein product is CASSLEATATDTQYF.

This clone was seen at least ten times. The V gene is TRBV27, the J gene TRBJ2-1; TRBD2 matches at 8 bases. The length of the CDR3 is 15 residues. The germline CDR1 and CDR2 sequences are MNHEY and SMNVEV (reference sequence). The V and J ends lost 5 bases and 9 bases, in that order; junction bases with no gene match: 12. CDR3 coding DNA: TGTGCCAGCAGTATACCGGGACTAGGTTCCATTGAGCAGTTCTTC. It yields the protein CASSIPGLGSIEQFF.

The chain carries TRBV3-1 and TRBJ2-3, with D hard to call. Between the trimmed V and J ends, which lost 1 base and 6 bases, there was a span of 8 bases. The CDR3 covers 13 residues. Germline loops: CDR1 LGHDT, CDR2 YNNKEL (reference sequence). CDR3 sequence: CASSQARWDTQYF. For the CDR3, the DNA is TGTGCCAGCAGCCAAGCACGCTGGGATACGCAGTATTTT.

This clone was seen many times. The CDR3 loop is CASSLVGGSGTDTQYF. The CDR3 nucleotides read TGTGCCAGCAGCTTGGTGGGCGGGAGTGGGACAGATACGCAGTATTTT. J is TRBJ2-3 and V is TRBV5-6; 7 positions match TRBD2. Germline-derived CDR1 and CDR2 are SGHDT and YYEEEE. J was trimmed by 3 bases and V by 0 bases; bases with no gene match: 7. The CDR3 is 16 amino acids.

The table lists this clone with many counts. The chain recombines TRBV5-1 with TRBJ2-1, with D maybe TRBD2 (6 bases). The CDR3 spans 15 residues. CDR1 is SGHRS and CDR2 is YFSETQ in the germline V gene. V was clipped by 4 bases and J by 4 bases, with 15 bases between them. CDR3 protein: CASSIIAEGYNEQFF. CDR3 DNA: TGCGCCAGCAGCATAATAGCGGAGGGGTACAATGAGCAGTTCTTC. Filled out from reference TRBV5-1 and TRBJ2-1, the complete variable domain reads KAGVTQTPRYLIKTRGQQVTLSCSPISGHRSVSWYQQTPGQGLQFLFEYFSETQRNKGNFPGRFSGRQFSNSRSEMNVSTLELGDSALYLCASSIIAEGYNEQFFGPGTRLTVL.

This clone was observed many times. The rearrangement uses TRBV15 and TRBJ2-5; 8 bases align to TRBD2. Germline CDR1 and CDR2: LNHNV and YYDKDF (reference sequence). The CDR3 loop spans 17 amino acids. With 1 base clipped from V and 3 bases from J, the junction kept 10 bases outside the gene matches. In DNA form, the CDR3 reads TGTGCCACCAGCAGAGGGGCCCTTAGCGGGAAGAAAGAGACCCAGTACTTC. Residues: CATSRGALSGKKETQYF.

This clone was counted at least ten times. The rearrangement links TRBV19 to TRBJ1-2; tentatively, D is TRBD1 (5 bases). The CDR3 is 13 residues long. Germline V gene data show CDR1 as LNHDA and CDR2 as SQIVND (reference sequence). The V end lost 5 bases, the J end lost 4 bases, and 11 bases lay between the germline ends. The CDR3 sequence: CASSVGHTYGYTF. CDR3 bases: TGTGCCAGTAGTGTAGGACATACCTATGGCTACACCTTC.

This clone was counted only a few times. This rearrangement joins TRBV29-1 to TRBJ2-2, with 9 bases fitting TRBD2. CDR1 is SQVTM and CDR2 is ANQGSEA in the germline V gene. Germline trimming cut 4 bases from V and 6 bases from J; bases unmatched to any gene: 9. This CDR3 spans 15 amino acids. The CDR3 is CSVGRPIAGAGELFF. In nucleotides, the CDR3 is TGCAGCGTTGGAAGGCCGATAGCGGGAGCCGGGGAGCTGTTTTTT.

Of note for this clone: A much larger clone sits a single nucleotide away, making a read error possible. Within the sample, other DNA sequences also encode this same CDR3. This chain uses TRBV5-6 with TRBJ1-6, with D tentatively TRBD1 (5 bases). This CDR3 has 13 residues. Germline lookup yields CDR1 SGHDT and CDR2 YYEEEE. V was shortened by 2 bases and J by 12 bases, with 12 bases between the two germline ends. CDR3 sequence reads: CASSFGQGLPLHF. CDR3 bases: TGTGCCAGCAGCTTTGGGCAGGGTCTACCCCTCCACTTT.

By share, this clone counts as medium-sized (0.01 to 0.1%). The chain combines TRBV27 with TRBJ2-7, with TRBD1 identical over 7 bases. This CDR3 is built from 14 residues. J was trimmed by 0 bases and V by 4 bases; bases with no gene match: 3. From germline, CDR1 is MNHEY and CDR2 SMNVEV (reference sequence). CDR3 protein: CASSYRGSSYEQYF. CDR3 in DNA: TGTGCCAGCAGTTACAGGGGAAGCTCCTACGAGCAGTACTTC.

For this clone: This could be a read error, since a much larger clone is one nucleotide away. The chain uses TRBV19 and TRBJ2-5; D not certain. V gave up 6 bases and J gave up 9 bases, with 14 bases separating them. CDR1 is LNHDA, CDR2 SQIVND, per germline (reference sequence). This CDR3 is 12 amino acids long. Here the CDR3 DNA reads TGTGCCAGTAGCTCATCTCTCGCGCCCCAGTACTTC. This gives the protein CASSSSLAPQYF.

Of note for this clone: A much larger clone is a single base away; this may be a read error. The J gene is TRBJ1-1, the V gene TRBV10-3; perhaps TRBD1 as D (5 bases). The CDR3 consists of 16 residues. From germline, CDR1 is ENHRY and CDR2 SYGVKD. V dropped 1 base and J dropped 1 base, with 13 bases sitting between them. The CDR3 nucleotides are TGTGCCATCAGTGAGTTTTTGGGGCGCGGGAACACTGAAGCTTTCTTT. The encoded protein is CAISEFLGRGNTEAFF.

This clone showed up many times. J is TRBJ1-4 and V is TRBV2, with D hard to call. V lost 11 bases and J 0 bases, leaving 13 bases between the germline ends. The CDR3 covers 14 residues. Germline CDR1 SNHLY, CDR2 FYNNEI. Here the CDR3 DNA reads TGTGCCGCTGTCACGGTAGCAACTAATGAAAAACTGTTTTTT. It translates to CAAVTVATNEKLFF.

This chain connects TRBV10-3 to TRBJ2-3, with D unresolved. V gave up 0 bases and J gave up 1 base, with 8 bases separating them. Germline V gene lookup returns CDR1 ENHRY and CDR2 SYGVKD. The CDR3 length is 15 residues. CDR3 protein: CAISESSTGTDTQYF. For the CDR3, the DNA is TGTGCCATCAGTGAGTCGTCGACCGGCACAGATACGCAGTATTTT.

This clone is medium-sized. The chain is built from TRBV6-5 and TRBJ2-7, with D perhaps matching TRBD1 (7 bases). V was clipped by 2 bases and J by 5 bases, with 13 bases between them. Germline values: CDR1 MNHEY, CDR2 SVGAGI. This CDR3 is 14 amino acids long. CDR3 region: CASSYGGGGNEQYF. In DNA form, the CDR3 reads TGTGCCAGCAGTTACGGAGGGGGCGGGAACGAGCAGTACTTC.

This clone was counted ten times or more. The chain is built from TRBV7-3 and TRBJ2-1; D not certain. The CDR3 loop spans 15 amino acids. V was shortened by 5 bases and J by 6 bases, with 17 bases between the two germline ends. Germline CDR1 and CDR2: SGHTA and FQGTGA. The CDR3: CASSGTRGSFNEQFF. In DNA, the CDR3 is TGTGCCAGCAGCGGCACTCGTGGAAGTTTCAATGAGCAGTTCTTC.

This clone was detected a few times. This chain links TRBV11-1 with TRBJ2-5; D possibly corresponds to TRBD2 (5 bases). The V gene lost 1 base and the J gene lost 5 bases, with 23 bases spanning the gap. This CDR3 is built from 18 residues. Looked up from germline, CDR1 is SGHAT and CDR2 is FQDESV (reference sequence). CDR3 DNA sequence: TGTGCCAGCAGCTTAGGCTTGGGAGCCGACCTGGAACGGGAGACCCAGTACTTC. Amino acids: CASSLGLGADLERETQYF.

Many counts were recorded for this clone. The genes are TRBV9 and TRBJ1-3; D unclear. Trimming left V 4 bases short and J 0 bases short, with 17 bases between. Germline assignment: CDR1 SGDLS and CDR2 YYNGEE. The CDR3 length is 17 residues. The CDR3 protein is CASSPSGFDGSGNTIYF. In DNA, the CDR3 is TGTGCCAGCAGCCCATCGGGATTCGACGGCTCTGGAAACACCATATATTTT.

This clone has ten or more counts. This CDR3 is also generated by other DNA sequences in the sample. The chain couples TRBV24-1 to TRBJ2-1, with D maybe TRBD2 (5 bases). The CDR3 is made up of 13 amino acids. The germline V gene has CDR1 KGHDR and CDR2 SFDVKD. V shed 4 bases and J shed 4 bases, with 7 bases lying between them. The CDR3 is CATSEPGYNEQFF. CDR3 sequence (DNA): TGTGCCACCAGTGAACCGGGGTACAATGAGCAGTTCTTC.

V is TRBV9 and J is TRBJ1-5; D perhaps matches TRBD1 (6 bases). V was cut by 0 bases and J by 6 bases, with 13 bases left in between. The length of the CDR3 is 15 residues. Germline CDR1 SGDLS, CDR2 YYNGEE. Written as DNA, the CDR3 is TGTGCCAGCAGCGTAGACGGGGGCGGAGGTCAGCCCCAGCATTTT. The encoded protein is CASSVDGGGGQPQHF.

Only one count was recorded for this clone. Given a much more abundant clone one base away, this may be a read error. The chain couples TRBV5-6 to TRBJ1-1; D gene uncertain. From germline, CDR1 is SGHDT and CDR2 YYEEEE. The CDR3 is made up of 16 amino acids. The CDR3 here is CSSSLVTALMNTEAFF. In nucleotides, the CDR3 is TGTTCCAGCAGCTTGGTCACAGCGCTCATGAACACTGAAGCTTTCTTT.